The rows below give T cell receptor beta chains drawn from one sample of a study of radiotherapy plus CTLA-4 blockade in lung cancer. The repertoire was sequenced with immunoSEQ multiplex PCR; TCRdb's copy has only in-frame clones and lacks some. The sample contains approximately 89,000 clones, over 75% of which appear only once. Here the sequenced sample was peripheral blood, taken from a patient treated with radiotherapy plus ipilimumab. These receptors all stem from a human donor with non-small cell lung cancer that progressed on radiotherapy plus ipilimumab. CDR3s include the opening cysteine and the closing phenylalanine or tryptophan. The order of the fields is D gene, V gene, clone size, J gene, CDR3 protein, CDR3 DNA. A D gene is named only where the DNA matches it firmly. Clone size is stated in some rows and not others, as once, few, many or a class when expanded.

D: .
V: TRBV2
size: .
J: TRBJ2-3
CDR3: CASSATSRTDTQYF
DNA: TGTGCCAGCAGTGCTACTAGCCGCACAGATACGCAGTATTTT

D: .
V: TRBV9
size: .
J: TRBJ2-7
CDR3: CASSAAQGSYEQYF
DNA: TGTGCCAGCAGCGCCGCCCAGGGGTCCTACGAGCAGTACTTC

D: .
V: TRBV7-2
size: .
J: TRBJ1-2
CDR3: CASREGTYYGYTF
DNA: TGTGCCAGCAGGGAGGGGACTTACTATGGCTACACCTTC

D: .
V: TRBV5-4
size: .
J: TRBJ2-7
CDR3: CASSLNTGLGGEQYF
DNA: TGTGCCAGCAGCTTGAACACAGGGTTAGGAGGCGAGCAGTACTTC

D: TRBD1
V: TRBV4-3
size: .
J: TRBJ2-1
CDR3: CASSQRTGNEQFF
DNA: TGCGCCAGCAGCCAGAGGACAGGGAATGAGCAGTTCTTC

D: TRBD2
V: TRBV15
size: .
J: TRBJ2-3
CDR3: CATSRASLAGVTQYF
DNA: TGTGCCACCAGCAGAGCTAGTCTAGCGGGGGTCACGCAGTATTTT

D: TRBD1
V: TRBV18
size: .
J: TRBJ1-1
CDR3: CASSLQGGDTEAFF
DNA: TGTGCCAGCTCCCTCCAGGGGGGGGACACTGAAGCTTTCTTT

D: TRBD1
V: TRBV30
size: .
J: TRBJ1-6
CDR3: CAWRATGGLYSPLHF
DNA: TGTGCCTGGAGGGCTACAGGGGGTCTTTATTCACCCCTCCACTTT

D: .
V: TRBV19
size: .
J: TRBJ2-7
CDR3: CASGGTYEQYF
DNA: TGTGCCAGTGGGGGTACCTACGAGCAGTACTTC

D: .
V: TRBV6-1
size: .
J: TRBJ1-1
CDR3: CASSEEGLTEAFF
DNA: TGTGCCAGCAGTGAGGAAGGTCTGACTGAAGCTTTCTTT

D: .
V: TRBV5-4
size: few
J: TRBJ2-3
CDR3: CASSSGGLTQYF
DNA: TGTGCCAGCAGCTCAGGCGGGCTTACGCAGTATTTT

D: TRBD1
V: TRBV9
size: .
J: TRBJ1-2
CDR3: CASSGGQGGDYGYTF
DNA: TGTGCCAGCAGCGGTGGACAGGGCGGGGACTATGGCTACACCTTC

D: .
V: TRBV10-2
size: .
J: TRBJ1-2
CDR3: CASSEPASSYGYTF
DNA: TGCGCCAGCAGTGAGCCCGCGAGCAGCTATGGCTACACCTTC

D: .
V: TRBV29-1
size: once
J: TRBJ1-1
CDR3: CSGGGAYTEAFF
DNA: TGCAGCGGAGGGGGAGCGTACACTGAAGCTTTCTTT

D: TRBD1
V: TRBV28
size: .
J: TRBJ2-7
CDR3: CASSPTGTGVPYEQYF
DNA: TGTGCCAGCAGTCCGACCGGGACAGGGGTCCCCTACGAGCAGTACTTC

D: .
V: TRBV25-1
size: .
J: TRBJ2-2
CDR3: CASRRGLPNTGELFF
DNA: TGTGCCAGCAGGCGCGGACTCCCCAACACCGGGGAGCTGTTTTTT

D: .
V: TRBV4-2
size: .
J: TRBJ1-1
CDR3: CASSQMGAVNTEAFF
DNA: TGTGCCAGCAGCCAAATGGGCGCAGTGAACACTGAAGCTTTCTTT

D: TRBD1
V: TRBV27
size: .
J: TRBJ1-4
CDR3: CASSWTGGALSEKLFF
DNA: TGTGCCAGCAGTTGGACAGGGGGCGCCCTCTCTGAAAAACTGTTTTTT

D: .
V: TRBV28
size: .
J: TRBJ1-1
CDR3: CASSSPTEYNTEAFF
DNA: TGTGCCAGCAGTTCTCCGACAGAATACAACACTGAAGCTTTCTTT

D: TRBD1
V: TRBV11-2
size: .
J: TRBJ2-1
CDR3: CASSGQGVNEQFF
DNA: TGTGCCAGCAGCGGACAGGGGGTCAATGAGCAGTTCTTC

D: TRBD1
V: TRBV6-1
size: .
J: TRBJ2-7
CDR3: CASSGQGALGEQYF
DNA: TGTGCCAGCAGTGGACAGGGGGCCCTCGGCGAGCAGTACTTC

D: .
V: TRBV6-1
size: .
J: TRBJ1-2
CDR3: CASRSRDLSYGYTF
DNA: TGTGCCAGCAGATCCCGGGACCTGAGTTATGGCTACACCTTC

D: .
V: TRBV30
size: .
J: TRBJ2-1
CDR3: CAWSVQMEGNEQFF
DNA: TGTGCCTGGAGTGTACAAATGGAGGGGAATGAGCAGTTCTTC

D: .
V: TRBV7-2
size: .
J: TRBJ1-2
CDR3: CASSPDRLYGYTF
DNA: TGTGCCAGCAGCCCTGACAGGCTCTATGGCTACACCTTC

D: .
V: TRBV27
size: .
J: TRBJ1-5
CDR3: CASSLVENQPQHF
DNA: TGTGCCAGCAGTTTGGTAGAGAATCAGCCCCAGCATTTT

D: TRBD1
V: TRBV2
size: .
J: TRBJ1-5
CDR3: CASGGQGISQTNQPQHF
DNA: TGTGCCAGCGGAGGACAGGGGATTTCACAAACTAATCAGCCCCAGCATTTT

D: .
V: TRBV28
size: .
J: TRBJ1-2
CDR3: CASIRGGGHGYTF
DNA: TGTGCCAGCATCCGAGGGGGGGGCCATGGCTACACCTTC

D: .
V: TRBV7-8
size: few
J: TRBJ2-1
CDR3: CASSLIVSGGEQFF
DNA: TGTGCCAGCAGCTTAATCGTATCGGGCGGTGAGCAGTTCTTC

D: .
V: TRBV10-2
size: .
J: TRBJ1-1
CDR3: CASLPTLGLRTEAFF
DNA: TGCGCCAGTCTCCCTACCTTGGGGCTCCGGACTGAAGCTTTCTTT

D: .
V: TRBV15
size: .
J: TRBJ1-1
CDR3: CATSRLGEAFF
DNA: TGTGCCACCAGCAGGCTGGGTGAAGCTTTCTTT

D: .
V: TRBV4-2
size: .
J: TRBJ2-1
CDR3: CASSQPGEQFF
DNA: TGTGCCAGCAGCCAGCCGGGAGAGCAGTTCTTC

D: .
V: TRBV6-1
size: few
J: TRBJ2-7
CDR3: CASSGVRLGEQYF
DNA: TGTGCCAGCAGTGGGGTCAGATTGGGCGAGCAGTACTTC

D: .
V: TRBV4-3
size: .
J: TRBJ2-7
CDR3: CASSQGQNYEQYF
DNA: TGCGCCAGCAGCCAAGGACAGAATTACGAGCAGTACTTC

D: TRBD1
V: TRBV6-1
size: few
J: TRBJ1-2
CDR3: CASSELNRGSYGYTF
DNA: TGTGCCAGCAGTGAACTAAACAGGGGCAGCTATGGCTACACCTTC

D: TRBD1
V: TRBV18
size: .
J: TRBJ2-7
CDR3: CASSLDRVSSYEQYF
DNA: TGTGCCAGCTCTCTCGACAGGGTAAGCTCCTACGAGCAGTACTTC

D: .
V: TRBV29-1
size: .
J: TRBJ1-2
CDR3: CSVDRIEGYTF
DNA: TGCAGCGTTGATAGAATCGAGGGCTACACCTTC

D: .
V: TRBV19
size: .
J: TRBJ1-5
CDR3: CASTLIYSNQPQHF
DNA: TGTGCCAGTACTTTAATTTATAGCAATCAGCCCCAGCATTTT

D: .
V: TRBV7-3
size: .
J: TRBJ2-7
CDR3: CASSRYQGPYEQYF
DNA: TGTGCCAGCAGTAGATATCAGGGCCCCTACGAGCAGTACTTC

D: TRBD1
V: TRBV4-2
size: .
J: TRBJ1-2
CDR3: CASSQERQGNGYTF
DNA: TGTGCCAGCAGCCAAGAACGACAGGGCAATGGCTACACCTTC

D: TRBD2
V: TRBV28
size: .
J: TRBJ2-1
CDR3: CASRPGGNEQFF
DNA: TGTGCCAGCAGGCCGGGGGGGAATGAGCAGTTCTTC

D: TRBD2
V: TRBV16
size: .
J: TRBJ2-1
CDR3: CASSQGLAGPLTSYNEQFF
DNA: TGTGCCAGCAGCCAAGGGTTAGCGGGACCCCTAACCTCCTACAATGAGCAGTTCTTC

D: TRBD1
V: TRBV5-4
size: .
J: TRBJ1-1
CDR3: CASSPTGGSAEAFF
DNA: TGTGCCAGCAGCCCTACAGGGGGTAGCGCTGAAGCTTTCTTT

D: .
V: TRBV29-1
size: .
J: TRBJ2-7
CDR3: CSVASLSSYEQYF
DNA: TGCAGCGTTGCTTCTTTAAGTTCCTACGAGCAGTACTTC

D: .
V: TRBV7-2
size: .
J: TRBJ2-3
CDR3: CASSLDQSTDTQYF
DNA: TGTGCCAGCAGCCTGGACCAAAGCACAGATACGCAGTATTTT